This T cell receptor beta chain stems from a study of chemoradiotherapy in HPV16-positive cancers. Study as a whole: A couple of HPV16-positive patients' cells yielded candidate HPV-specific clones and common motifs.

This clone was recorded once. The V gene's germline CDR1 is MNHNS and CDR2 SASEGT. V was clipped by 5 bases and J by 4 bases, with 12 bases between them. The CDR3 has 13 residues. Samples were taken several times over chemoradiotherapy. Clones were read by immunoSEQ multiplex PCR, and TCRdb kept only the in-frame ones, dropping some. The table lists around 20,000 clones, approximately 70% of them singletons, with 2% to 3% in the top ten. This sample was obtained from a patient who underwent chemoradiotherapy. The sequence was obtained from a human donor with HPV-associated anogenital cancer. This chain connects TRBV6-1 to TRBJ2-7; D perhaps matches TRBD1 (7 bases). The CDR3 DNA follows: TGTGCCAGCAGTCGCGGGACAGAGTACGAGCAGTACTTC. This encodes CASSRGTEYEQYF.